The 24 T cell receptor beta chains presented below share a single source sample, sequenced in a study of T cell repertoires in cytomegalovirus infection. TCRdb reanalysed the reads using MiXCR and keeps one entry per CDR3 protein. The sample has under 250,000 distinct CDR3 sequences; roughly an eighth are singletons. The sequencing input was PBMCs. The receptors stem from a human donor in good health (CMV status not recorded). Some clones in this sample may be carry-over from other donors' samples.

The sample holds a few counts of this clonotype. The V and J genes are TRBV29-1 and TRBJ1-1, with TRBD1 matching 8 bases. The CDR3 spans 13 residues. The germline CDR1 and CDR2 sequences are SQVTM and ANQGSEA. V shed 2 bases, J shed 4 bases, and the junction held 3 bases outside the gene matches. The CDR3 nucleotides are TGCAGCGTTGAAAAGGGACAGGCCACTGAAGCTTTCTTT. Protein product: CSVEKGQATEAFF.

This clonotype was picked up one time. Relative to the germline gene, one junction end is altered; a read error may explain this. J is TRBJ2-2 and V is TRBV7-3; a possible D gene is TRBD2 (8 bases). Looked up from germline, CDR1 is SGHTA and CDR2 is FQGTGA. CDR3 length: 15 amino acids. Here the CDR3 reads CASSQRGLGGGELVF. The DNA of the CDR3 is TGTGCCAGCAGCCAAAGGGGACTAGGGGGCGGGGAGCTGGTTTTT.

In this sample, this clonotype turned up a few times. The CDR3 here is CASSFLPVGAYEQYF. The CDR3 coding sequence is TGTGCCAGCAGCTTTCTTCCGGTAGGGGCCTACGAGCAGTACTTC. This chain connects TRBV27 to TRBJ2-7; perhaps TRBD1 as D (5 bases). CDR3 length equals 15 residues. V lost 6 bases and J lost 2, with 17 bases in between. Germline lookup yields CDR1 MNHEY and CDR2 SMNVEV (reference sequence).

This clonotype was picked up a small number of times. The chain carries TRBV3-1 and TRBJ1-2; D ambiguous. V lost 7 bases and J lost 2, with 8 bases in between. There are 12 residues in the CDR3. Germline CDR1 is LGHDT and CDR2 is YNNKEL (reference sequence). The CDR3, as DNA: TGTGCCAGCAACAGAGCCAACTATGGCTACACCTTC. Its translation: CASNRANYGYTF.

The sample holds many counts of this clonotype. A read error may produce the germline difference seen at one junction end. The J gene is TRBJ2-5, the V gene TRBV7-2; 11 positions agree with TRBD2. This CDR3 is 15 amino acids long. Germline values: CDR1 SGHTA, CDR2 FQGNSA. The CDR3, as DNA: TGTGCCAGCAGCGTAGCGGGGGGGAATTGGGAGACCCAGTACTTC. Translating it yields CASSVAGGNWETQYF.

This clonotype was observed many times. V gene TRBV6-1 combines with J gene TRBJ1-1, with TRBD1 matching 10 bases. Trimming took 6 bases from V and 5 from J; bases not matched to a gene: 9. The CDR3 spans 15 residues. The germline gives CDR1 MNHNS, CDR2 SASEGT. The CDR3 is CASSAWDRGGTEAFF. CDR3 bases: TGTGCCAGCAGCGCCTGGGACAGGGGAGGGACTGAAGCTTTCTTT.

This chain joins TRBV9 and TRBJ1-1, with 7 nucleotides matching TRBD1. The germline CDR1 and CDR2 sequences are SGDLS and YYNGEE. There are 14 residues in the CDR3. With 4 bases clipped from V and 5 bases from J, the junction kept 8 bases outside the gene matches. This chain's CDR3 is CASSSQGGRTEAFF. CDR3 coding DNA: TGTGCCAGCAGCTCCCAGGGGGGAAGGACTGAAGCTTTCTTT.

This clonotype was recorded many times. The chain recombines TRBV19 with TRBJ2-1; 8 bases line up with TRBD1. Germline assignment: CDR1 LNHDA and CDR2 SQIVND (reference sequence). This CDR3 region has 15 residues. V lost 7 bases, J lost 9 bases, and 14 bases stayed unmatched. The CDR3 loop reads CASTTRGQGFGEQFF. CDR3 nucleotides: TGTGCCAGTACCACGCGCGGACAGGGCTTCGGTGAGCAGTTCTTC.

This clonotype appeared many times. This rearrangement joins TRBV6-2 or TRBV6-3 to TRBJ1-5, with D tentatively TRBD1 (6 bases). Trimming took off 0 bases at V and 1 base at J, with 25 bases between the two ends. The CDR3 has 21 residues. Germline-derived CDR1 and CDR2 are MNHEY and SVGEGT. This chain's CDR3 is CASSYSGGIRLRLESNQPQHF. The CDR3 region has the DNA TGTGCCAGCAGTTACTCGGGGGGCATCCGACTCCGTTTAGAAAGCAATCAGCCCCAGCATTTT.

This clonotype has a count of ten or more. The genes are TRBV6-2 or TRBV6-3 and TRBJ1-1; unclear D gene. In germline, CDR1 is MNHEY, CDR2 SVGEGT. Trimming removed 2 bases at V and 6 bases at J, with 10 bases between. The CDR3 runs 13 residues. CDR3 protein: CASSYEGMAEAFF. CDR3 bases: TGTGCCAGCAGTTACGAGGGTATGGCTGAAGCTTTCTTT.

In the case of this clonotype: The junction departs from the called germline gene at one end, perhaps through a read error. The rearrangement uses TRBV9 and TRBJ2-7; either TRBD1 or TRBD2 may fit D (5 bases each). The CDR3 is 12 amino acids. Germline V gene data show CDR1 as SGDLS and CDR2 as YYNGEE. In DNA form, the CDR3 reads TGTGCCAGCAGCGCAGACCCGGGACCCAGGAACTTC. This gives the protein CASSADPGPRNF. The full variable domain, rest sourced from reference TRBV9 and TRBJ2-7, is DSGVTQTPKHLITATGQRVTLRCSPRSGDLSVYWYQQSLDQGLQFLIQYYNGEERAKGNILERFSAQQFPDLHSELNLSSLELGDSALYFCASSADPGPRNFGPGTRLTVT.

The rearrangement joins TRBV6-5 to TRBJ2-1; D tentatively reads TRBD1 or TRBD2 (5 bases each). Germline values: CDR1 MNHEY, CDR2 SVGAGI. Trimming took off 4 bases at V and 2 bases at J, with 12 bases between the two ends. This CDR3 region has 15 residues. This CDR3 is CASSSGRVTYNEQFF. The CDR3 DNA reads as TGTGCCAGCAGTTCGGGACGGGTTACCTACAATGAGCAGTTCTTC.

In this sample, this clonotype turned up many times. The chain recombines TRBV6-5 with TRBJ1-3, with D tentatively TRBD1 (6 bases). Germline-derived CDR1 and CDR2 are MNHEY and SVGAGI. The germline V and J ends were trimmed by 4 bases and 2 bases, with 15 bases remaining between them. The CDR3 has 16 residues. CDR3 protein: CASSSSGESPGNTIYF. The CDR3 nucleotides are TGTGCCAGCAGTTCCTCAGGGGAATCTCCTGGAAACACCATATATTTT.

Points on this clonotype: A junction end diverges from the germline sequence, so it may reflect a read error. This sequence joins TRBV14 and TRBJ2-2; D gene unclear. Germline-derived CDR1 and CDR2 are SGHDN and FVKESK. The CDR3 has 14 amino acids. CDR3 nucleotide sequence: TGTGCCAACAGCCCCCTCTCTAGCACCGGGGAGCTGTTTTTT. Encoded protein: CANSPLSSTGELFF.

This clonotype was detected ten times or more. The CDR3 nucleotides are TGTGCCAGCAGCGCGGGGTCAGCAGATACGCAGTATTTT. This sequence encodes CASSAGSADTQYF. The gene calls are TRBV25-1 and TRBJ2-3, with D perhaps TRBD2 (6 bases). V was clipped by 6 bases and J by 4 bases, with 11 bases between them. This CDR3 contains 13 residues. Germline V gives CDR1 MGHDK, CDR2 SYGVNS. The whole variable domain, remainder taken from reference TRBV25-1 and TRBJ2-3, is EADIYQTPRYLVIGTGKKITLECSQTMGHDKMYWYQQDPGMELHLIHYSYGVNSTEKGDLSSESTVSRIRTEHFPLTLESARPSHTSQYLCASSAGSADTQYFGPGTRLTVL.

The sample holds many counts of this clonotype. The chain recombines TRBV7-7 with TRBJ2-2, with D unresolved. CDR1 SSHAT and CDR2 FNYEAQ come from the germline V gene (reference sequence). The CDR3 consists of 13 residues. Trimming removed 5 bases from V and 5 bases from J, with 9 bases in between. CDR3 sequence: CASSLLRTGELFF. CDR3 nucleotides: TGTGCCAGCAGCCTTCTTCGGACCGGGGAGCTGTTTTTT.

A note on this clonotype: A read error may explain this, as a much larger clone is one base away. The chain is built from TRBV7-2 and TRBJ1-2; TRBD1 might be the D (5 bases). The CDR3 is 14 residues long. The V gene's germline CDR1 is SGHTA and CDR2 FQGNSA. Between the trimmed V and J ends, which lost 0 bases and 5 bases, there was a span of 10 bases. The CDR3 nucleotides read TGTGCCAGCAGCTTAGCAGGGGCAGAATATGGCTACACCTTC. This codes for CASSLAGAEYGYTF.

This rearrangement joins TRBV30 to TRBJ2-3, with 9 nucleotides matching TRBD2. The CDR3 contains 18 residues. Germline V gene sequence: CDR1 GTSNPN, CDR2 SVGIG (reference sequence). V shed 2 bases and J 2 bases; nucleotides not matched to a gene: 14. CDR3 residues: CAWSNPSRLADTTDTQYF. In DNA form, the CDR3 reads TGTGCCTGGAGTAATCCCTCTAGACTAGCGGATACCACAGATACGCAGTATTTT.

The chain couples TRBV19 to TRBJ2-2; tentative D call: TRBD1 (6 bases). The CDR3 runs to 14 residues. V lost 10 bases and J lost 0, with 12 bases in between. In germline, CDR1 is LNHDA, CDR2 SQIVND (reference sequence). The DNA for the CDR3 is TGTGCCACCAGGGGTTCGCCGAACACCGGGGAGCTGTTTTTT. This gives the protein CATRGSPNTGELFF. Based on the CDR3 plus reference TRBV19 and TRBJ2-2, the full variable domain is DGGITQSPKYLFRKEGQNVTLSCEQNLNHDAMYWYRQDPGQGLRLIYYSQIVNDFQKGDIAEGYSVSREKKESFPLTVTSAQKNPTAFYLCATRGSPNTGELFFGEGSRLTVL.

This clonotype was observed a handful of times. CDR3 sequence: CASSSHRAGNEQFF. DNA for the CDR3: TGTGCCAGCAGCTCTCACAGGGCTGGGAATGAGCAGTTCTTC. The V and J genes are TRBV14 and TRBJ2-1; perhaps TRBD1 as D (6 bases). This CDR3 is 14 amino acids long. The germline V gene has CDR1 SGHDN and CDR2 FVKESK. Trimming took off 5 bases at V and 7 bases at J, with 15 bases between the two ends.

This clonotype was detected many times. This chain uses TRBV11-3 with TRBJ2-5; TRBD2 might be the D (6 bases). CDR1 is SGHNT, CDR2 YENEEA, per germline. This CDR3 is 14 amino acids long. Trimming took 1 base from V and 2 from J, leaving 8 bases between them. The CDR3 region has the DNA TGTGCCAGCAGCTTAGGCGGGGCACAAGAGACCCAGTACTTC. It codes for CASSLGGAQETQYF.

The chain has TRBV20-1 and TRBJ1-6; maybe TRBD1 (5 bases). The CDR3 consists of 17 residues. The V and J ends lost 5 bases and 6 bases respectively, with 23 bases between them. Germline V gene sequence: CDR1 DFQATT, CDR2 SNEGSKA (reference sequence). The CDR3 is CSAEDPRGATFNSPLHF. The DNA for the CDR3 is TGCAGTGCTGAGGACCCCCGCGGGGCTACCTTTAATTCACCCCTCCACTTT.

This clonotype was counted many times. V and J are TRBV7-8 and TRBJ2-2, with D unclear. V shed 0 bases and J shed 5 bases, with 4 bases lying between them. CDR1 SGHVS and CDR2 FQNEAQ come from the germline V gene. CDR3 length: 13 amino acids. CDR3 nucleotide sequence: TGTGCCAGCAGCTTAGCGCCAACCGGGGAGCTGTTTTTT. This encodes CASSLAPTGELFF.

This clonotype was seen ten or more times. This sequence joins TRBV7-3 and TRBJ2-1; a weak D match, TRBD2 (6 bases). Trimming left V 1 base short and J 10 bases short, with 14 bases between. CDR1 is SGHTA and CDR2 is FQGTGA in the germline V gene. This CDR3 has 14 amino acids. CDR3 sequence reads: CASSLRGTSGEQFF. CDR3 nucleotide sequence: TGTGCCAGCAGCTTAAGGGGGACTTCGGGGGAGCAGTTCTTC.